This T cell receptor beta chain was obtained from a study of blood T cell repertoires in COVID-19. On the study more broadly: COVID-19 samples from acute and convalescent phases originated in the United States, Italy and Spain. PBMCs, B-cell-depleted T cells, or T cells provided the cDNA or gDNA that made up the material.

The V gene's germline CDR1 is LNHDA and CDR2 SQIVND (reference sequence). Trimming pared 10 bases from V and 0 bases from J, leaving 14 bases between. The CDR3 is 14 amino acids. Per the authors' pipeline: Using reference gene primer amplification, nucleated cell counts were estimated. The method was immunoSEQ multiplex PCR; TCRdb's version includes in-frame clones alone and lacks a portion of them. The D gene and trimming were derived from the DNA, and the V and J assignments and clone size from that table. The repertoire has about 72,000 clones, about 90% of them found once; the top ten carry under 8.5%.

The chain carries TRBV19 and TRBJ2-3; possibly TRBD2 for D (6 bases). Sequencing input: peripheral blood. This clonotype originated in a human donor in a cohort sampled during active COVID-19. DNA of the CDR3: TGTGCCACTACGAGGAGGGAAAGCACAGATACGCAGTATTTT. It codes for CATTRRESTDTQYF.